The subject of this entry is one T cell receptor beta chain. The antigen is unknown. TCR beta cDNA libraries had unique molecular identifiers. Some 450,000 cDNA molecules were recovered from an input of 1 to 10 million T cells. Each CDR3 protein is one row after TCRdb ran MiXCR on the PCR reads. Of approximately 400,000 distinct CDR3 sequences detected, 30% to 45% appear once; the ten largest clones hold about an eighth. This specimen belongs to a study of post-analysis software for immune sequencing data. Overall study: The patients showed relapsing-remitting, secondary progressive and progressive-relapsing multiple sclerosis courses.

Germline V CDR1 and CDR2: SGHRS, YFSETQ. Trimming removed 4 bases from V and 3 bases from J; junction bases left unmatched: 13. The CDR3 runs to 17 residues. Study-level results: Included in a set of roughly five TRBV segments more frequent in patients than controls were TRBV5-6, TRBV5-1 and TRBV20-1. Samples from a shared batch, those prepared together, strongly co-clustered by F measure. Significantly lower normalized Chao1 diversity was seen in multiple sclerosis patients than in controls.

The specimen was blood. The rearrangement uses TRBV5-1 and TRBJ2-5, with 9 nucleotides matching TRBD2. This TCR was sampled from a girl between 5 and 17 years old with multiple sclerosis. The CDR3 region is CASSPYEARGGEETQYF. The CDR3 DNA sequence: TGCGCCAGCAGCCCTTACGAGGCTCGCGGGGGGGAAGAGACCCAGTACTTC.